The sample holds one count of the clone carrying this T cell receptor (beta chain). Its antigen is as yet unknown. The treatment: roughly 10-day PBMC culture with coronavirus spike peptide pools or control peptides (ViraFEST assay). Researchers collected the unexposed donor's CD4+ T cells before the COVID-19 pandemic (2011-2018). IL-2 (around 10 IU/ml) and peptide pools (roughly 10 ug/ml) were added to cultures of approximately 2 million PBMCs per well. The source of the sample is a study of vaccination and CD4 T cells after COVID-19. Whole-study context: Six men and four women formed the convalescents, two being Hispanic. Overlapping peptides of the spike proteins of SARS-CoV-2, HCoV-NL63, HCoV-OC43 and HCoV-229E were used for cell stimulation. Each control was exposed to a CEFX pool, an HIV-1 Nef pool, or no peptide at all.

Cultured CD4+ T-cell DNA underwent Oncomine TCR Beta short-read sequencing. TCRdb reprocessed the PCR reads via MiXCR and lists one record per CDR3 protein. The repertoire consists of about 7,300 distinct CDR3 sequences, with roughly 36% occurring once and the leading ten covering around 27%. This CDR3 is built from 15 residues. V lost 6 bases, J lost 8 bases, and 12 bases stayed unmatched. The sequencing sample was made of CD4+ T cells from blood, cultured in vitro. V and J are TRBV12-3 or TRBV12-4 and TRBJ1-5, with 8 bases aligning to TRBD1. The TCR originated in a human donor in good health. The CDR3 DNA reads TGTGCCAGCAGCCCCGACAGGGGTCCGGGTGAGCCCCAGCATTTT. Protein sequence: CASSPDRGPGEPQHF.